This T cell receptor (beta chain) was identified during a study of blood T cell repertoires in COVID-19. Study-level information: Samples taken during acute and convalescent COVID-19 were collected in the United States, Italy and Spain. PBMCs, B-cell-depleted T cells, or T cells were the source of the cDNA or gDNA that made up the material.

This clone was found a few times. In the original analysis: Reference gene primer amplification in the assay estimated nucleated cell counts. The method was immunoSEQ multiplex PCR; TCRdb's version includes in-frame clones alone and lacks a portion of them. The D gene and trimming were derived from the DNA, and the V and J assignments and clone size from that table. The sample contains about 95,000 clones, approximately 84% of which appear only once. Germline CDR1 and CDR2: SGHRS and YFSETQ. The CDR3 loop spans 16 amino acids. Trimming pared 4 bases from V and 2 bases from J, leaving 15 bases between.

The source is a human donor in a cohort sampled during active COVID-19. The rearrangement links TRBV5-1 to TRBJ2-2, with a tentative D call TRBD2 (5 bases). The sequencing sample was made of peripheral blood. CDR3 sequence (DNA): TGCGCCAGCAGCCCTGTGGCGGGCGTTAACACCGGGGAGCTGTTTTTT. This codes for CASSPVAGVNTGELFF. Looking up the rest from reference TRBV5-1 and TRBJ2-2 gives the full variable domain: KAGVTQTPRYLIKTRGQQVTLSCSPISGHRSVSWYQQTPGQGLQFLFEYFSETQRNKGNFPGRFSGRQFSNSRSEMNVSTLELGDSALYLCASSPVAGVNTGELFFGEGSRLTVL.